This TCR beta chain was recorded in a study of blood T cell repertoires in COVID-19. Across the study: From the United States, Italy and Spain came samples of acute and convalescent COVID-19.

The CDR3 loop spans 13 amino acids. Trimming took off 3 bases at V and 2 bases at J, with 8 bases between the two ends. CDR1 MNHNS and CDR2 SASEGT come from the germline V gene. Per the authors' pipeline: The assay estimated nucleated cells by amplifying reference gene primers. Assay: immunoSEQ multiplex PCR; the TCRdb copy retains only in-frame clones and omits some. V and J calls and clone size come straight from that table; D and trimming were deduced from the DNA. Seen here are roughly 75,000 clones, approximately 87% observed once, and the top ten hold around a sixth. The sequence was collected from a man older than 75 in a cohort sampled during active COVID-19. This chain connects TRBV6-1 to TRBJ2-7; D not resolved. Sequenced material: peripheral blood. The CDR3 protein is CASSDLVTYEQYV. CDR3 nucleotide sequence: TGTGCCAGCAGTGATTTAGTCACCTACGAGCAGTACGTC.